This entry features one T cell receptor beta chain sequence. Its antigen is not known. Donors had no recently reported acute infections or vaccinations and were HIV-negative. The sample originates from a study of shared clonotypes between healthy human individuals. Whole-study findings and limits: Clonotype sharing among donors, it was expected, would be affected by sequencing depth. Having only a few donors restricted how much genetic and exposure-history diversity was captured.

V was clipped by 3 bases and J by 3 bases, with 14 bases between them. The CDR3 is 15 residues long. Germline V gives CDR1 KGHSH, CDR2 LQKENI. Per the original methods: Filtering differed, since immunoSEQ gave only junction sequences and no quality scores. Method: immunoSEQ multiplex PCR; TCRdb's copy keeps in-frame clones and lacks some. V, J and clone size are taken as reported in that table, and D and trimming were inferred from the DNA itself. The data show more than 2,000,000 clones, 90% to 95% seen once. The TCR comes from a young man in good health. This chain uses TRBV18 with TRBJ2-5, with no clear D. The sample taken for sequencing was naive CD4+ T cells sorted from blood. Subset reported: CD45RA+ positively selected. CDR3 loop: CASSPTRYTEETQYF. Here the CDR3 DNA reads TGTGCCAGCTCACCTACCAGGTATACAGAAGAGACCCAGTACTTC.